One sample yielded the 26 T cell receptor beta chains listed below, sequenced in a study of cytomegalovirus exposure and HLA in healthy donors. PCR primers comprised 60 Vbeta and 13 Jbeta primers. Method: immunoSEQ multiplex PCR; TCRdb's copy keeps in-frame clones and lacks some. This sample yields more than 95,000 clones, of which about 80% are seen a single time; around 5% belongs to the top ten. Sequenced: PBMCs. Source of these receptors: a woman between 18 and 29 years old in good health and CMV-seropositive.

This rearrangement joins TRBV7-8 to TRBJ2-1; TRBD1 agrees at 9 bases. The J segment lost 10 bases and the V segment lost 3 bases, leaving 10 bases of the junction unmatched. The CDR3 totals 15 residues. Germline CDR1 is SGHVS and CDR2 is FQNEAQ. The CDR3 nucleotides are TGTGCCAGCAGCTTGGGGCGGACAGGGGTTTCGGAGCAGTTCTTC. The encoded protein is CASSLGRTGVSEQFF.

This sequence joins TRBV11-3 and TRBJ2-5; weak D call: TRBD2 (5 bases). In germline, CDR1 is SGHNT, CDR2 YENEEA. The CDR3 covers 13 residues. The V end lost 3 bases, the J end lost 4 bases, and 9 bases lay between the germline ends. CDR3 protein: CASSFPGIETQYF. DNA of the CDR3: TGTGCCAGCAGCTTCCCGGGGATAGAGACCCAGTACTTC.

The V gene is TRBV10-3, the J gene TRBJ1-3; 9 nucleotides agree with TRBD1. Unmatched junction bases numbered 5, after V lost 4 bases and J lost 7 bases. CDR1 is ENHRY and CDR2 is SYGVKD in the germline V gene. CDR3 length: 14 residues. CDR3 sequence reads: CAISGRQGDNTIYF. CDR3 DNA: TGTGCCATCAGTGGAAGACAGGGGGACAACACCATATATTTT.

This clone was seen only a few times. Likely a read error: the CDR3 ends without its conserved phenylalanine or tryptophan. CDR3: CASSYSSNYGYTC. CDR3 DNA sequence: TGTGCCAGCAGTTACAGCTCTAACTATGGCTACACCTGC. This chain links TRBV6-5 with TRBJ1-2; D not resolved. Germline V gives CDR1 MNHEY, CDR2 SVGAGI. The CDR3 sequence is 13 residues long. The germline V and J ends were trimmed by 2 bases and 0 bases, with 4 bases remaining between them.

This clone was recorded a few times. CDR3 bases: TGTGCCAGTAGTGCGACAGGGGTCCCAGATACGCAGTATTTT. This translates into CASSATGVPDTQYF. The chain recombines TRBV19 with TRBJ2-3, with 8 bases aligning to TRBD1. Per germline, CDR1 LNHDA and CDR2 SQIVND (reference sequence). V lost 5 bases, J lost 4 bases, and 5 bases stayed unmatched. This CDR3 comprises 14 residues.

The rearrangement joins TRBV7-2 to TRBJ2-5; 14 nucleotides line up with TRBD2. Trimming took 4 bases from V and 4 from J; bases not matched to a gene: 2. From germline, CDR1 is SGHTA and CDR2 FQGNSA. This CDR3 spans 15 amino acids. CDR3 nucleotides: TGTGCCAGCAGCTCTGGACTAGCGGGGGGAGAGACCCAGTACTTC. Its protein product is CASSSGLAGGETQYF.

This chain links TRBV7-3 with TRBJ2-7; tentative D call: TRBD2 (7 bases). The CDR3 totals 14 residues. V lost 2 bases and J 3 bases, leaving 11 bases between the germline ends. The germline V gene encodes CDR1 SGHTA and CDR2 FQGTGA. In nucleotides, the CDR3 is TGTGCCAGCAGCTTAGGAGGGGGGGTCTACGAGCAGTACTTC. Its protein is CASSLGGGVYEQYF.

The rearrangement links TRBV2 to TRBJ2-1; TRBD2 agrees at 12 bases. V gave up 5 bases and J gave up 7 bases; unmatched junction bases: 6. This CDR3 is 15 amino acids long. Germline-derived CDR1 and CDR2 are SNHLY and FYNNEI. CDR3 sequence: CASSRLAGAGNEQFF. In nucleotides, the CDR3 is TGTGCCAGCAGTCGACTAGCGGGAGCTGGGAATGAGCAGTTCTTC. Together with reference TRBV2 and TRBJ2-1, the CDR3 gives the full variable domain: EPEVTQTPSHQVTQMGQEVILRCVPISNHLYFYWYRQILGQKVEFLVSFYNNEISEKSEIFDDQFSVERPDGSNFTLKIRSTKLEDSAMYFCASSRLAGAGNEQFFGPGTRLTVL.

The CDR3 bases are TGCGCCAGCAGTGAGGGAGGGGTCACTGAAGCTTTCTTT. It specifies CASSEGGVTEAFF. V gene TRBV10-1 combines with J gene TRBJ1-1; D is perhaps TRBD1 (5 bases). The CDR3 consists of 13 residues. The V end lost 2 bases, the J end lost 4 bases, and 8 bases lay between the germline ends. Germline assignment: CDR1 WNHNN and CDR2 SYGVQD (reference sequence).

This chain joins TRBV28 and TRBJ1-5; D not resolved. Germline CDR1 and CDR2: MDHEN and SYDVKM. The V end lost 5 bases, the J end lost 7 bases, and 12 bases lay between the germline ends. This CDR3 is 13 amino acids long. This CDR3 reads CASSPGKNQPQHF. As DNA, the CDR3 is TGTGCCAGCAGTCCCGGGAAAAACCAGCCCCAGCATTTT. The full variable domain, completed using reference TRBV28 and TRBJ1-5, is DVKVTQSSRYLVKRTGEKVFLECVQDMDHENMFWYRQDPGLGLRLIYFSYDVKMKEKGDIPEGYSVSREKKERFSLILESASTNQTSMYLCASSPGKNQPQHFGDGTRLSIL.

This chain joins TRBV5-1 and TRBJ2-1; D is perhaps TRBD2 (6 bases). The V and J ends lost 2 bases and 5 bases respectively, with 11 bases between them. CDR3 length: 14 residues. CDR1 and CDR2 (germline): SGHRS, YFSETQ. CDR3 bases: TGCGCCAGCAGCTTTTCGGGAGTGAACAATGAGCAGTTCTTC. Its protein is CASSFSGVNNEQFF.

This clone was detected a few times. The gene calls are TRBV6-5 and TRBJ1-1; possibly TRBD1 for D (6 bases). The V and J ends lost 6 bases and 2 bases respectively, with 13 bases between them. CDR3 length: 14 residues. Germline-derived CDR1 and CDR2 are MNHEY and SVGAGI. For the CDR3, the DNA is TGTGCCAGCAGGATACAGGGAGTTAACACTGAAGCTTTCTTT. It codes for CASRIQGVNTEAFF.

This clone showed up just once. The chain joins TRBV4-1 to TRBJ2-1, with D possibly being TRBD1 (5 bases). CDR3 length equals 16 residues. Looked up from germline, CDR1 is MGHRA and CDR2 is YSYEKL. V was clipped by 4 bases and J by 0 bases, with 13 bases between them. CDR3 DNA: TGCGCCAGCAGCCCACTCTGGGGCTCCTCCTACAATGAGCAGTTCTTC. Translated, it gives CASSPLWGSSYNEQFF.

The J gene is TRBJ2-5, the V gene TRBV11-3; D possibly corresponds to TRBD2 (6 bases). The germline CDR1 and CDR2 sequences are SGHNT and YENEEA. This CDR3 contains 17 residues. The germline V and J ends were trimmed by 1 base and 5 bases, with 20 bases remaining between them. CDR3 amino acids: CASSLGKTSEGRETQYF. In DNA form, the CDR3 reads TGTGCCAGCAGCTTAGGGAAGACTAGTGAGGGGAGGGAGACCCAGTACTTC.

The V call is TRBV2, the J call TRBJ2-5; possible D gene TRBD2, 5 bases. CDR3 length equals 13 residues. Germline V CDR1 and CDR2: SNHLY, FYNNEI. V dropped 6 bases and J dropped 5 bases, with 13 bases sitting between them. CDR3 DNA: TGTGCCAGCAGAATCACCGGGATCGAGACCCAGTACTTC. This sequence encodes CASRITGIETQYF.

The sample holds a few counts of this clone. The V gene is TRBV30, the J gene TRBJ1-1; D is perhaps TRBD1 (6 bases). The CDR3 is 15 amino acids. V gave up 0 bases and J gave up 0 bases, with 11 bases separating them. Germline V gene lookup returns CDR1 GTSNPN and CDR2 SVGIG (reference sequence). The CDR3 sequence is CAWSVPDRVNTEAFF. CDR3 DNA sequence: TGTGCCTGGAGTGTTCCGGACAGAGTGAACACTGAAGCTTTCTTT.

V usage is TRBV9 and J usage is TRBJ2-3; 7 nucleotides match TRBD1. The CDR3 runs 14 residues. The trim removed 3 bases at V and 4 bases at J, leaving 5 bases unmatched. Germline CDR1 is SGDLS and CDR2 is YYNGEE. This chain's CDR3 is CASSGGQGADTQYF. CDR3 in DNA: TGTGCCAGCAGCGGGGGGCAGGGGGCAGATACGCAGTATTTT.

This clone was seen only once. The genes are TRBV30 and TRBJ2-1; 14 positions match TRBD2. V gave up 4 bases and J gave up 10 bases; unmatched junction bases: 6. The CDR3 has 14 amino acids. Per germline, CDR1 GTSNPN and CDR2 SVGIG (reference sequence). The CDR3 reads CAWTVGLAGGEQFF. Written as DNA, the CDR3 is TGTGCCTGGACCGTAGGACTAGCGGGAGGAGAGCAGTTCTTC.

This chain joins TRBV9 and TRBJ1-5, with TRBD1 matching 8 bases. Germline assignment: CDR1 SGDLS and CDR2 YYNGEE. V was pared by 4 bases and J by 3 bases, with 6 bases of the junction left unmatched. The CDR3 has 15 residues. The CDR3 sequence is CASSPGTGNNQPQHF. CDR3 sequence (DNA): TGTGCCAGCAGCCCCGGGACAGGCAACAATCAGCCCCAGCATTTT.

The chain employs TRBV18 and TRBJ2-3; 7 bases match TRBD2. This CDR3 comprises 21 residues. Germline V lookup: CDR1 KGHSH, CDR2 LQKENI. Trimming cost V 3 bases and J 0 bases; bases outside gene matches: 21. CDR3 protein: CASSPLGPSGAPLPSTDTQYF. The CDR3 DNA follows: TGTGCCAGCTCACCTTTAGGGCCTAGCGGAGCCCCCTTGCCTAGCACAGATACGCAGTATTTT. Drawing the rest from reference TRBV18 and TRBJ2-3, the complete variable domain is NAGVMQNPRHLVRRRGQEARLRCSPMKGHSHVYWYRQLPEEGLKFMVYLQKENIIDESGMPKERFSAEFPKEGPSILRIQQVVRGDSAAYFCASSPLGPSGAPLPSTDTQYFGPGTRLTVL.

V gene TRBV6-1 combines with J gene TRBJ2-7, with D possibly being TRBD2 (5 bases). This CDR3 has 14 amino acids. The germline V and J ends were trimmed by 2 bases and 4 bases, with 12 bases remaining between them. Germline V lookup: CDR1 MNHNS, CDR2 SASEGT. DNA for the CDR3: TGTGCCAGCAGTGAATGGCGGGTGGAGTACGAGCAGTACTTC. It specifies CASSEWRVEYEQYF.

The rearrangement joins TRBV4-1 to TRBJ2-1, with D perhaps matching TRBD2 (5 bases). V was shortened by 1 base and J by 6 bases, with 19 bases between the two germline ends. The CDR3 sequence is 17 residues long. Germline CDR1 reads MGHRA; CDR2 reads YSYEKL. The CDR3 region has the DNA TGCGCCAGCAGCCAAGTGGGTGGTTCCACCGGGGTCAATGAGCAGTTCTTC. It translates to CASSQVGGSTGVNEQFF.

V usage is TRBV7-9 and J usage is TRBJ2-5, with D possibly matching TRBD1 (5 bases). The germline V gene has CDR1 SEHNR and CDR2 FQNEAQ (reference sequence). The CDR3 covers 15 residues. The V and J ends lost 5 bases and 2 bases respectively, with 15 bases between them. The chain's CDR3 is CASSPLQGLQETQYF. The CDR3 DNA follows: TGTGCCAGCAGCCCTTTGCAGGGTTTACAAGAGACCCAGTACTTC. The variable domain in full, completed from reference TRBV7-9 and TRBJ2-5, reads DTGVSQNPRHKITKRGQNVTFRCDPISEHNRLYWYRQTLGQGPEFLTYFQNEAQLEKSRLLSDRFSAERPKGSFSTLEIQRTEQGDSAMYLCASSPLQGLQETQYFGPGTRLLVL.

The chain combines TRBV28 with TRBJ1-3; 7 bases agree with TRBD1. This CDR3 comprises 16 residues. The V and J ends lost 3 bases and 0 bases, in that order; junction bases with no gene match: 5. Germline-derived CDR1 and CDR2 are MDHEN and SYDVKM. The CDR3 loop reads CASSFGQANSGNTIYF. The CDR3 DNA follows: TGTGCCAGCAGTTTTGGACAGGCAAACTCTGGAAACACCATATATTTT.

The V call is TRBV19, the J call TRBJ2-6; D is perhaps TRBD1 (6 bases). CDR3 length equals 16 residues. Germline V gives CDR1 LNHDA, CDR2 SQIVND (reference sequence). Trimming cost V 5 bases and J 4 bases, with 15 bases left between them. This chain's CDR3 is CASSYRVSSGANVLTF. CDR3 DNA: TGTGCCAGTAGTTACAGGGTCTCTTCCGGGGCCAACGTCCTGACTTTC.

In this sample, this clone turned up once. The chain uses TRBV30 and TRBJ1-4; 8 bases align to TRBD1. V dropped 0 bases and J dropped 3; count of bases not matched to a gene: 0. The CDR3 extends over 14 amino acids. Germline lookup yields CDR1 GTSNPN and CDR2 SVGIG (reference sequence). The CDR3 is CAWSVQGANEKLFF. Written as DNA, the CDR3 is TGTGCCTGGAGTGTACAGGGGGCTAATGAAAAACTGTTTTTT.